Many counts were recorded for the clone carrying this T cell receptor beta chain. Antigen: not known. A single record per CDR3 protein comes from TCRdb applying MiXCR to the 5' RACE reads. The table lists 30,000 to 45,000 distinct CDR3 sequences, roughly 11% of them singletons. Trimming took 2 bases from V and 2 from J, leaving 9 bases between them. Germline CDR1 is SGHAT and CDR2 is FQNNGV. There are 14 residues in the CDR3. This sample is drawn from a study of CD8 T cells in ankylosing spondylitis. Findings of the study overall: Certain motif variants had earlier appeared in reactive arthritis synovial fluid and blood.

The sequencing sample was made of synovial fluid, either unsorted or a sorted T cell fraction (not recorded which). The rearrangement uses TRBV11-2 and TRBJ2-5; no reliable D call. This TCR derives from a male donor with ankylosing spondylitis. Written as DNA, the CDR3 is TGTGCCAGCAGCTTAACCTTACAGCAAGAGACCCAGTACTTC. Residues: CASSLTLQQETQYF.